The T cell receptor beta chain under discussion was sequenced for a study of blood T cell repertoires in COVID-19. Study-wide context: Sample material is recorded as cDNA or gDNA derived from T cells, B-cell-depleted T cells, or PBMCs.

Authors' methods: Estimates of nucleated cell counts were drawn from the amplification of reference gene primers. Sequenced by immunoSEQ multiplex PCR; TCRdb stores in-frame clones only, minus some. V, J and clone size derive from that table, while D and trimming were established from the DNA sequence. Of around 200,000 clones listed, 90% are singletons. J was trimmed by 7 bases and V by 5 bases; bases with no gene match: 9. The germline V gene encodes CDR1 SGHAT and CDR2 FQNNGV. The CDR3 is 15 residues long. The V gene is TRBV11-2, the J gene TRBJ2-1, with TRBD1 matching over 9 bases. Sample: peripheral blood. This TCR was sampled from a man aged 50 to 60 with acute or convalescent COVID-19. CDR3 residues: CASSLRDRVRNEQFF. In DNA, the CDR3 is TGTGCCAGCAGCCTCCGGGACAGGGTCCGAAATGAGCAGTTCTTC.